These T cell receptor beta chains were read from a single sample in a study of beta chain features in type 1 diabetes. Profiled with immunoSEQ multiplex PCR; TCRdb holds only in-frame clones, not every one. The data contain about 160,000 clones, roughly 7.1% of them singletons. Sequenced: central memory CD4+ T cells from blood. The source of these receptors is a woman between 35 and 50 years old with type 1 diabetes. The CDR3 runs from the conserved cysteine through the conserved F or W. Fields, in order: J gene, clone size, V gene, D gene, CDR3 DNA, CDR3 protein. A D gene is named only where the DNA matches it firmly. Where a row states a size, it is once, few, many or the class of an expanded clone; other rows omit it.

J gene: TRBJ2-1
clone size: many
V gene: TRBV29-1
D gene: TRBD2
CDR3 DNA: TGCAGCGCGCCTCGGACTAGCGGATACAATGAGCAGTTCTTC
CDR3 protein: CSAPRTSGYNEQFF

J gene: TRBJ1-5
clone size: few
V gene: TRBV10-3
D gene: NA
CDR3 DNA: TGTGCCAGCAGTTACTCGGGTAGGAAAGATCAGCCCCAGCATTTT
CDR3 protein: CASSYSGRKDQPQHF

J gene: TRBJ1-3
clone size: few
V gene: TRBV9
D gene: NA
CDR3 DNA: TGTGCCAGCGGTCCTATCCCCGCCTCTGGAAACACCATATATTTT
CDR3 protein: CASGPIPASGNTIYF

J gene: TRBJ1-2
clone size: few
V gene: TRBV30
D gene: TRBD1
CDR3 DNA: TGTGCCTGGAGGGCGACAGGGGGCGCCAACTATGGCTACACCTTC
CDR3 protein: CAWRATGGANYGYTF

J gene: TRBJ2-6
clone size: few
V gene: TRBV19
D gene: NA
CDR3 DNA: TGTGCCAGTACCAGACGGAGCAGTAGTTCTGGGGCCAACGTCCTGACTTTC
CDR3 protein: CASTRRSSSSGANVLTF

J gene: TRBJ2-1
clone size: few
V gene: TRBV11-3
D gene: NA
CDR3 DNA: TGTGCCAGCAGCTTAGAAGTAGGTCGTACTAGTATACAGTTCTTC
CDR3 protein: CASSLEVGRTSIQFF

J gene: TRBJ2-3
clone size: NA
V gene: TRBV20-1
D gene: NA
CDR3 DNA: TGCAGTGCCCAGTTCCCCCCCACGCAGTATTTT
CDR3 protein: CSAQFPPTQYF

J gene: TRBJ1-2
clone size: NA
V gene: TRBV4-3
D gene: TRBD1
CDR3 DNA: TGCGCCAGCAGCCAGTTTACAGGGGTGGATGGCTACACCTTC
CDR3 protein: CASSQFTGVDGYTF

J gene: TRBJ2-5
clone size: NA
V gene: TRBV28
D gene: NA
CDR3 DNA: TGTGCCAGCAGTTTGGGGACACGGGGAGTGACCCAGTACTTC
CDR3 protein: CASSLGTRGVTQYF

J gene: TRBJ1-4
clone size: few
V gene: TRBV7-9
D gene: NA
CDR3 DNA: TGTGCCAGCAGCCTGAGGACGAGGGAGATTGAAAAACTGTTTTTT
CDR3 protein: CASSLRTREIEKLFF

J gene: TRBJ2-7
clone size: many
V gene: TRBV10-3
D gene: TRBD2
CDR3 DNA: TGTGCCATCAGTGAGGGGGGAGGGACCCGGTACGAGCAGTACTTC
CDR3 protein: CAISEGGGTRYEQYF

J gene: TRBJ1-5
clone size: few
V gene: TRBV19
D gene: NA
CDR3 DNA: TGTGCCAGTAGTATAGATGGCCAGGGTGAAAGGGCCCAGCATTTT
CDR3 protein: CASSIDGQGERAQHF

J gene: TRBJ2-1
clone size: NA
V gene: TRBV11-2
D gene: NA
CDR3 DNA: TGTGCCAGCAGCCGCGGCCCCCATGAGCAGTTCTTC
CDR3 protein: CASSRGPHEQFF

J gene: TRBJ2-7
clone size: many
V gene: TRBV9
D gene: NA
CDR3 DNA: TGTGCCAGCAGCGTAGACAGGGTAAAAGACGAGCAGTACTTC
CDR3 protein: CASSVDRVKDEQYF

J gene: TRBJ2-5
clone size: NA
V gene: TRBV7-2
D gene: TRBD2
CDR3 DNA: TGTGCCAGCAGCTCGAGCGGGACGTCCGCAGGTGGGACCCAGTACTTC
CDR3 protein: CASSSSGTSAGGTQYF

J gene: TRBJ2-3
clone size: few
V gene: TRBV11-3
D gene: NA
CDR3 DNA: TGTGCCAGCAGCTTAGGCCGGGTCACAGATACGCAGTATTTT
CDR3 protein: CASSLGRVTDTQYF

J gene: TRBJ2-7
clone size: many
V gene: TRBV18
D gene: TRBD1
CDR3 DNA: TGTGCCAGCTCCCCCGGACAGGACTACGAGCAGTACTTC
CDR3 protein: CASSPGQDYEQYF

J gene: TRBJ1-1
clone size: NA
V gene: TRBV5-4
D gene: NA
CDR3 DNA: TGTGCCAGCAGCTTGGTTATGGGACTAGTAGTTGAAGCTTTCTTT
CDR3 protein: CASSLVMGLVVEAFF

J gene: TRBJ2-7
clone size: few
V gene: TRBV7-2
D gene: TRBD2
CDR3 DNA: TGTGCCAGCAGCTCCGGGAGGGACTACGAGCAGTACTTC
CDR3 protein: CASSSGRDYEQYF

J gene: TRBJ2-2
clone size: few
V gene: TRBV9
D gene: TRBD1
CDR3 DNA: TGTGCCAGCAGCCCATTATGGACAGGGGACACCGGGGAGCTGTTTTTT
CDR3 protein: CASSPLWTGDTGELFF

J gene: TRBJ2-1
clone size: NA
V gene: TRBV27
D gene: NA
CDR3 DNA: TGTGCCAGCAGTTTAGAGAATGAGCAGTTCTTC
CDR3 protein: CASSLENEQFF

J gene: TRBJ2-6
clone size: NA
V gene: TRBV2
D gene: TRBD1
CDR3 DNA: TGTGCCAGCATAAGACAGGGGGCTTCCTCTGGGGCCAACGTCCTGACTTTC
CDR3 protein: CASIRQGASSGANVLTF

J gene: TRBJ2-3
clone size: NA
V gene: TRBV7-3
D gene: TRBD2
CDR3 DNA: TGTGCCAGCAGCTTGGGGGGGTCACAGGATACGCAGTATTTT
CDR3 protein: CASSLGGSQDTQYF

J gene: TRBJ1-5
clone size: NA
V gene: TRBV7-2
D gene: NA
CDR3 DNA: TGTGCCAGCAGCTTAGTAAGGGGTAACAATCAGCCCCAGCATTTT
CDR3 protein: CASSLVRGNNQPQHF

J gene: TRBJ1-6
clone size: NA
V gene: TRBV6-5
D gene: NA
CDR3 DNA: TGTGCCAGCAGCCAAGAGCGCGTTTCTAATTCACCCCTCCACTTT
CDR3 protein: CASSQERVSNSPLHF

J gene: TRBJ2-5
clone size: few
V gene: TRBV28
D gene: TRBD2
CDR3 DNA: TGTGCCGTCTACAGCGGGGAGTGGGAGACCCAGTACTTC
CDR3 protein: CAVYSGEWETQYF

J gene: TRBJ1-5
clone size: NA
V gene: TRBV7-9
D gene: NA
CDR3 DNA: TGTGCCAGCAGCCCCGGACAGATTAGCAATCAGCCCCAGCATTTT
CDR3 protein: CASSPGQISNQPQHF

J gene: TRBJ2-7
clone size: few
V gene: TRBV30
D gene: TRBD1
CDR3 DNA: TGTGCCTGGAGAAGAAGGGACAGGGTAACCTACGAGCAGTACTTC
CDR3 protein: CAWRRRDRVTYEQYF

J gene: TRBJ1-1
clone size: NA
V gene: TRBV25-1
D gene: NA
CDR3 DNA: TGTGCCAGCAGGAAACAGGGTGCTGAAAAGGTAGCTTTCTTT
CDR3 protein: CASRKQGAEKVAFF

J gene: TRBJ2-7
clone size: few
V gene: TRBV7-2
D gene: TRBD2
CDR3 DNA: TGTGCCAGCAGCCGACTAGCGGGAGTCAACCCCTACGAGCAGTACTTC
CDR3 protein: CASSRLAGVNPYEQYF

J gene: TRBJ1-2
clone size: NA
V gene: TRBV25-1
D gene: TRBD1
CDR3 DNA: TGTGCCAGCAGTGCTACAGGGGGCGCAGGTGGCTACACCTTC
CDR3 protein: CASSATGGAGGYTF

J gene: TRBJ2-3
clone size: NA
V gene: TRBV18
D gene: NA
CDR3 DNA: TGTGCCAGCTTAACCGGGATCTCGCCCACAGATACGCAGTATTTT
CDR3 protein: CASLTGISPTDTQYF

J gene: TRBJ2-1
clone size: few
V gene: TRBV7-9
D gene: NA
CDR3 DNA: TGTGCCAGCAGACCCACAGGGCGTGAGCAGTTCTTC
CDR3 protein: CASRPTGREQFF

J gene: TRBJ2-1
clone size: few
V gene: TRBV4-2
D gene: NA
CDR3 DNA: TGTGCCAGCAGCCTCGGGGGTGGGGAGCGGCACAATGAGCAGTTCTTC
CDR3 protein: CASSLGGGERHNEQFF

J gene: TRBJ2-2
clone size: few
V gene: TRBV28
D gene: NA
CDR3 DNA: TGTGCCAGCCATAACCCGGGACAAGCAACCGGGGAGCTGTTTTTT
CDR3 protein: CASHNPGQATGELFF

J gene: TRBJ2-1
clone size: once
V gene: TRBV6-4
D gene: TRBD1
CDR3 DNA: TGTGCCAGCAGAGGGGACAGTTACAATGAGCAGTTCTTC
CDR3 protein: CASRGDSYNEQFF

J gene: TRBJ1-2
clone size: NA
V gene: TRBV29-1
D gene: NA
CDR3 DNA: TGCAGCGCCCGAGCCGGGGGCGGCGGGGGACGCGGCTACACCTTC
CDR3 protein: CSARAGGGGGRGYTF

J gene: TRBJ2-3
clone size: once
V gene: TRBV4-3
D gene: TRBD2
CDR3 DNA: TGCGCCAGCAGCCAAGATTTAGCGGGAGGGGCAGATACGCAGTATTTT
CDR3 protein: CASSQDLAGGADTQYF

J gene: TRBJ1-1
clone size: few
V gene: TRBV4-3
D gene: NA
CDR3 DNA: TGCGCCAGCAGCCAAGAAGGGGGAGGGAGCACTGAAGCTTTCTTT
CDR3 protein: CASSQEGGGSTEAFF